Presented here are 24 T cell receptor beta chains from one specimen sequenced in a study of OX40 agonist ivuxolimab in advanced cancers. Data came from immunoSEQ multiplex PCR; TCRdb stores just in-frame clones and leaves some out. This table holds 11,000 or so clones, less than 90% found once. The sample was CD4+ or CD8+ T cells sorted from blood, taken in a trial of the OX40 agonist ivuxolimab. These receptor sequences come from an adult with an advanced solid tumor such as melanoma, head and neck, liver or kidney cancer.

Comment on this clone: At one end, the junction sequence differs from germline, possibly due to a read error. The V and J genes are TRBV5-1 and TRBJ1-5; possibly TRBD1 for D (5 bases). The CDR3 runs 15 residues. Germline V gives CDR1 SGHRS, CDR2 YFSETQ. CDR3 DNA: TGTGCCAGCAGCTTGGCCGACAGACCCAATCAGCCCCAGCATTTT. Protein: CASSLADRPNQPQHF.

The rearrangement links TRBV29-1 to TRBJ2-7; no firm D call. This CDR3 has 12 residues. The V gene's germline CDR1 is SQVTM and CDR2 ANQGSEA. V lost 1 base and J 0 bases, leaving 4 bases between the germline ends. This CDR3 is CSVEVSSYEQYF. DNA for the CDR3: TGCAGCGTTGAAGTGAGCTCCTACGAGCAGTACTTC.

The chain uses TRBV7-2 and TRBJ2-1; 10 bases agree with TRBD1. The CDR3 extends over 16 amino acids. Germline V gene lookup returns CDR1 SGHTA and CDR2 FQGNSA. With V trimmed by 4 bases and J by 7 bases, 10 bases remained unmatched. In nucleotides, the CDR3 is TGTGCCAGCAGCTCCGGACCGGGACAGGGGTCGAATGAGCAGTTCTTC. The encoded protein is CASSSGPGQGSNEQFF.

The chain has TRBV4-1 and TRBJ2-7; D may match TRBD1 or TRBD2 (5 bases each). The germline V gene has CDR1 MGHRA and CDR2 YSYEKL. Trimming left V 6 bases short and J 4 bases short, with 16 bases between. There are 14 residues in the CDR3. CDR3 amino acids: CASSSTRGGYEQYF. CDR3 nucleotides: TGCGCCAGCAGTTCAACGAGGGGCGGGTACGAGCAGTACTTC.

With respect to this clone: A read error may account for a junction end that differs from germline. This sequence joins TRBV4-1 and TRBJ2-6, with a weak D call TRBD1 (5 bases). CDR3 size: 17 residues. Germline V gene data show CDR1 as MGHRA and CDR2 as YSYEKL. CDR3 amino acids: CASSQRLVRSGANALTF. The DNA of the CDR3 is TGCGCCAGCAGCCAAAGGCTGGTCAGGTCTGGGGCCAACGCCCTGACTTTC.

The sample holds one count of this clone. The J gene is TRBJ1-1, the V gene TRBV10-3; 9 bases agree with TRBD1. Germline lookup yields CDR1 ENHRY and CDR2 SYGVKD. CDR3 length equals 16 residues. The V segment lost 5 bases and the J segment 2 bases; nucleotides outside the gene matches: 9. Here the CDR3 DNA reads TGTGCCATCAGTCCCGGGACAGGGATGGAAAACACTGAAGCTTTCTTT. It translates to CAISPGTGMENTEAFF.

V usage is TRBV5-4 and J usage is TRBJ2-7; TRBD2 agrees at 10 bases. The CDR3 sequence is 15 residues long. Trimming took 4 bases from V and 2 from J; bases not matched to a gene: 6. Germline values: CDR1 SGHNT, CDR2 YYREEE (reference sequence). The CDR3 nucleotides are TGTGCCAGCAGCACAAAGCGGGGGGGACCCTACGAGCAGTACTTC. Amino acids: CASSTKRGGPYEQYF.

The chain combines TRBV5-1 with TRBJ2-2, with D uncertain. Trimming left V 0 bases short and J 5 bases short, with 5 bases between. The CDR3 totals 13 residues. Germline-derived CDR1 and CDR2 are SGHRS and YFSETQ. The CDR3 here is CASSLVGTGELFF. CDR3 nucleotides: TGCGCCAGCAGCTTGGTGGGGACCGGGGAGCTGTTTTTT.

The DNA for the CDR3 is TGTGCCAGCAGTCCCCGGACAGGGGGCAATCAGCCCCAGCATTTT. Translated: CASSPRTGGNQPQHF. J is TRBJ1-5 and V is TRBV27; 9 nucleotides agree with TRBD1. The CDR3 has 15 residues. With 5 bases clipped from V and 2 bases from J, the junction kept 4 bases outside the gene matches. CDR1 and CDR2 from the germline V gene are MNHEY and SMNVEV (reference sequence).

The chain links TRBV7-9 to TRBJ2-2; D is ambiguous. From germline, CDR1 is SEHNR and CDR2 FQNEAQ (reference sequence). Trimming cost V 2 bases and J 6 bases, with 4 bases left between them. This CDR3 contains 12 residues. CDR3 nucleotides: TGTGCCAGCAGCTTATCAGCCGGGGAGCTGTTTTTT. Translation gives CASSLSAGELFF.

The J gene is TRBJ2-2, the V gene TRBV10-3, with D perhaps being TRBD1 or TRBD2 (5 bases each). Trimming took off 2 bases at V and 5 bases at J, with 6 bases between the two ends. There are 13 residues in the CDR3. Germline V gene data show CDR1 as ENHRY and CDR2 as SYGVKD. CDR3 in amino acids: CAISEGGTGELFF. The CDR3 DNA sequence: TGTGCCATCAGTGAGGGGGGAACCGGGGAGCTGTTTTTT.

The CDR3, as DNA: TGTGCCAGCAGCCTGGGTGGGACTAGATCTACAGATACGCAGTATTTT. This sequence encodes CASSLGGTRSTDTQYF. This sequence joins TRBV11-3 and TRBJ2-3, with 8 bases lining up with TRBD2. The germline gives CDR1 SGHNT, CDR2 YENEEA. CDR3 length: 16 residues. J gave up 3 bases and V 5 bases, and 10 bases lay outside the gene matches.

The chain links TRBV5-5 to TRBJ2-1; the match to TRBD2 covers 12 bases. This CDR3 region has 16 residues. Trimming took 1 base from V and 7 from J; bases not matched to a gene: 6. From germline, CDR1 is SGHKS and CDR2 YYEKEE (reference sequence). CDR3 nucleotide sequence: TGTGCCAGCAGCTTGCGGGCTAGCGGGGGGGCGAATGAGCAGTTCTTC. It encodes CASSLRASGGANEQFF.

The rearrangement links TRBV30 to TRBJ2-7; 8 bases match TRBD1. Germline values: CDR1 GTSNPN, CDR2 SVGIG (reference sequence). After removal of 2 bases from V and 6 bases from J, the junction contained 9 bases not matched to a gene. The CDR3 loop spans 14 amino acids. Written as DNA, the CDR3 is TGTGCCTGGAGTACCCTGGACAGGGAACGCGAGCAGTACTTC. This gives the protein CAWSTLDREREQYF.

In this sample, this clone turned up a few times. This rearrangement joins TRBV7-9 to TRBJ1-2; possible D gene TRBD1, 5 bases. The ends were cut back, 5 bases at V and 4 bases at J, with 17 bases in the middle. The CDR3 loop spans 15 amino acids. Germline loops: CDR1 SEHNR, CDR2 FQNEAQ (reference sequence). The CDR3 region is CASSPGTGLSYGYTF. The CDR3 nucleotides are TGTGCCAGCAGCCCCGGGACTGGGCTTTCCTATGGCTACACCTTC.

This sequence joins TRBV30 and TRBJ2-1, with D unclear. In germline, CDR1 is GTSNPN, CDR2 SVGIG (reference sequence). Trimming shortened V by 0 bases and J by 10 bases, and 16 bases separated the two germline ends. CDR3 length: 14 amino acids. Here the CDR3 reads CAWSVVLETGEQFF. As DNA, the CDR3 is TGTGCCTGGAGTGTAGTACTGGAGACCGGGGAGCAGTTCTTC.

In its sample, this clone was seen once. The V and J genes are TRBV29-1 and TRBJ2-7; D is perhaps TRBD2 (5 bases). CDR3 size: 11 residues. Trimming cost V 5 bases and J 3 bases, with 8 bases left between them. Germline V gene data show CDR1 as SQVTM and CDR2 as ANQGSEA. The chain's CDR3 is CSVSRDYEQYF. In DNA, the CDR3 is TGCAGCGTTTCCCGGGACTACGAGCAGTACTTC.

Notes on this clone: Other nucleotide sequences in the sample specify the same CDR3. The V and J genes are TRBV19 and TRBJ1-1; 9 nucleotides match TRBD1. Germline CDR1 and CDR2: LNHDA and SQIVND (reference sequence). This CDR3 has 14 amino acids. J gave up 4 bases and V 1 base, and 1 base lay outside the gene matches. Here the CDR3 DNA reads TGTGCCAGTAGTATAGGGGGACAGGGCACTGAAGCTTTCTTT. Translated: CASSIGGQGTEAFF.

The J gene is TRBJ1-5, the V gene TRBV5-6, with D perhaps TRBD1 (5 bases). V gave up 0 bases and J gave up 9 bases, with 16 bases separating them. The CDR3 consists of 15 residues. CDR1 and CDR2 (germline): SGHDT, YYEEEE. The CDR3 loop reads CASSLGVQGRWPQHF. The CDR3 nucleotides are TGTGCCAGCAGCTTGGGTGTTCAGGGACGGTGGCCCCAGCATTTT. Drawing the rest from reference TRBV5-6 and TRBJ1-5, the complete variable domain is DAGVTQSPTHLIKTRGQQVTLRCSPKSGHDTVSWYQQALGQGPQFIFQYYEEEERQRGNFPDRFSGHQFPNYSSELNVNALLLGDSALYLCASSLGVQGRWPQHFGDGTRLSIL.

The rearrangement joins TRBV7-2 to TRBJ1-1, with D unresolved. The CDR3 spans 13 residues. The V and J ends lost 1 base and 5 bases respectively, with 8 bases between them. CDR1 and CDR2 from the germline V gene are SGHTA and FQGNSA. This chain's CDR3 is CASSLGTATEAFF. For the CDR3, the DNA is TGTGCCAGCAGCTTAGGAACGGCTACTGAAGCTTTCTTT.

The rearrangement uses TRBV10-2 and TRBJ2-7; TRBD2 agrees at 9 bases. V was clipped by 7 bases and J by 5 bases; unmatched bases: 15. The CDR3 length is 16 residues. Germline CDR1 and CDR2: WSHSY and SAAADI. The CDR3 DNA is TGCGCCAGCACCCAGGGGGTGCGCGGGGGGGAGAACGAGCAGTACTTC. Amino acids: CASTQGVRGGENEQYF.

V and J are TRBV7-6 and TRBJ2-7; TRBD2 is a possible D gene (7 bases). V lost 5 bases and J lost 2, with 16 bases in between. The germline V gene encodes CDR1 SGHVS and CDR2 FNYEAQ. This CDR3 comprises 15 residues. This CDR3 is CASSPGGRATYEQYF. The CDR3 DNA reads TGTGCCAGCAGCCCGGGGGGCAGGGCAACCTACGAGCAGTACTTC.

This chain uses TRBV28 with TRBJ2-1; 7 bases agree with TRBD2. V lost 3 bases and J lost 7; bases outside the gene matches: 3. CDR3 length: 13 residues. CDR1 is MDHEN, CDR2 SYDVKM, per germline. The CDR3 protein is CASSLLAANEQFF. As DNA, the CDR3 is TGTGCCAGCAGTTTGCTAGCGGCGAATGAGCAGTTCTTC.

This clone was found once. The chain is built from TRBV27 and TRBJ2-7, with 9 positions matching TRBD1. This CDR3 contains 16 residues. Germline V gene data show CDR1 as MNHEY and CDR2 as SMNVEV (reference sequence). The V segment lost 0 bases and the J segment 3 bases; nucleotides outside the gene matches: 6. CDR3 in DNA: TGTGCCAGCAGTTTATCGGGACAGGGTGCGCTCTACGAGCAGTACTTC. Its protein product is CASSLSGQGALYEQYF.